The rows below give T cell receptor beta chains drawn from one sample of a study of blood T cell repertoires in COVID-19. Clones were read by immunoSEQ multiplex PCR, and TCRdb kept only the in-frame ones, dropping some. This sample has 200,000 to 300,000 clones, with around 87% found just once. Input material: peripheral blood. Receptors were obtained from an older woman with COVID-19, enrolled during active disease. CDR3s leave out the opening cysteine and the closing phenylalanine or tryptophan. The order of the fields is J gene, V gene, CDR3 length, CDR3 protein.

J: TRBJ1-3; V: TRBV18; length: 15; CDR3: ASSGTGQIFSGNTIY
J: TRBJ1-5; V: TRBV6-5; length: 14; CDR3: ASSSTGTGGNQPQH
J: TRBJ1-5; V: TRBV29-1; length: 11; CDR3: SVGPGGNQPQH
J: TRBJ2-4; V: TRBV6-2/TRBV6-3; length: 16; CDR3: ASSGYLAGGMAKNIQY
J: TRBJ1-6; V: TRBV5-1; length: 11; CDR3: ASSFGEGSPLH
J: TRBJ1-6; V: TRBV3-1/TRBV3-2; length: 12; CDR3: ASSQLHETAPLH
J: TRBJ2-1; V: TRBV7-3; length: 13; CDR3: ASSLELAVSGEQF
J: TRBJ2-1; V: TRBV12-5; length: 12; CDR3: ASAPSGRAYEQF
J: TRBJ1-6; V: TRBV4-1; length: 12; CDR3: ASSHPRQNSPLH
J: TRBJ1-2; V: TRBV19; length: 12; CDR3: ASSGQGFIYGYT
J: TRBJ1-1; V: TRBV6-2/TRBV6-3; length: 12; CDR3: ASSYVGLGTEAF
J: TRBJ2-1; V: TRBV18; length: 13; CDR3: ASSRNSGENNEQF
J: TRBJ1-1; V: TRBV4-1; length: 14; CDR3: ASSQDPRGSNTEAF
J: TRBJ2-2; V: TRBV6-5; length: 14; CDR3: ASSYSWEGNTGELF
J: TRBJ2-1; V: TRBV28; length: 14; CDR3: ASSPLGTSGRNEQF
J: TRBJ1-6; V: TRBV7-8; length: 13; CDR3: ASSLADLRESPLH
J: TRBJ1-4; V: TRBV18; length: 14; CDR3: ASSPITGQTNEKLF
J: TRBJ1-2; V: TRBV5-4; length: 12; CDR3: ASSFPDRVVGYT
J: TRBJ2-7; V: TRBV10-1; length: 13; CDR3: ASSESPQGGYEQY
J: TRBJ1-5; V: TRBV24-1; length: 14; CDR3: ATSDFDRVANQPQH
J: TRBJ2-7; V: TRBV4-3; length: 13; CDR3: ASSQGLAVTYEQY
J: TRBJ2-7; V: TRBV20-1; length: 11; CDR3: SASGGQGNRQY
J: TRBJ1-5; V: TRBV2; length: 12; CDR3: ASSYINSNQPQH
J: TRBJ1-1; V: TRBV27; length: 11; CDR3: ASSLRANTEAF
J: TRBJ2-7; V: TRBV6-5; length: 13; CDR3: ASRFGDRGPYEQY
J: TRBJ2-5; V: TRBV12-3/TRBV12-4; length: 11; CDR3: ASSIDSQETQY
J: TRBJ1-1; V: TRBV5-1; length: 11; CDR3: ASSPAGNTEAF
J: TRBJ1-2; V: TRBV9; length: 13; CDR3: ASSVGYLANYGYT
J: TRBJ2-7; V: TRBV15; length: 12; CDR3: ATSRDRTEYEQY
J: TRBJ2-1; V: TRBV2; length: 13; CDR3: ASRVLAGGPNEQF
J: TRBJ1-6; V: TRBV7-3; length: 12; CDR3: ASSRGGDSSDLH
J: TRBJ2-1; V: TRBV5-1; length: 13; CDR3: ASSPTSGQWNEQF
J: TRBJ1-6; V: TRBV9; length: 13; CDR3: ASSGEGAANSPLH
J: TRBJ2-2; V: TRBV5-4; length: 15; CDR3: ASSWDSAGVNTGELF
J: TRBJ2-1; V: TRBV28; length: 14; CDR3: ASTIGSGRVYNEQF
J: TRBJ2-3; V: TRBV5-1; length: 14; CDR3: ASSLETGMGTDTQY
J: TRBJ2-3; V: TRBV10-3; length: 9; CDR3: AISAHDTQY
J: TRBJ1-3; V: TRBV19; length: 12; CDR3: ASSKLSSGNTIY
J: TRBJ2-3; V: TRBV5-1; length: 12; CDR3: ASSLAGITDTQY
J: TRBJ2-1; V: TRBV9; length: 10; CDR3: ASSRASNEQF
J: TRBJ2-2; V: TRBV19; length: 15; CDR3: ASRPTGTSGNTGELF
J: TRBJ2-5; V: TRBV6-2/TRBV6-3; length: 13; CDR3: ASSADRVLRLTQY
J: TRBJ1-1; V: TRBV27; length: 13; CDR3: ASSPGQGRWTEAF
J: TRBJ1-5; V: TRBV19; length: 14; CDR3: ASSRQGWASNQPQH
J: TRBJ2-3; V: TRBV29-1; length: 14; CDR3: SVEDSLAGWGDTQY
J: TRBJ2-3; V: TRBV18; length: 11; CDR3: ASRNLDRDTQY
J: TRBJ1-1; V: TRBV24-1; length: 13; CDR3: ATSELQAMNTEAF
J: TRBJ1-4; V: TRBV25-1; length: 11; CDR3: ASRNRLNEKLF
J: TRBJ2-1; V: TRBV7-3; length: 14; CDR3: ASSRAGGPSYNEQF
J: TRBJ2-3; V: TRBV5-1; length: 12; CDR3: ASSWAGTTDTQY
J: TRBJ1-4; V: TRBV30; length: 11; CDR3: AATPALDEKLF
J: TRBJ2-7; V: TRBV19; length: 11; CDR3: ASSGKTGTEQY
J: TRBJ2-3; V: TRBV5-1; length: 13; CDR3: ASSIDRGRADTQY